The rows below give T cell receptor beta chains drawn from one sample of a study of T cell changes during pregnancy in multiple sclerosis. Libraries were prepared by immunoSEQ multiplex PCR; TCRdb keeps only in-frame clonotypes and omits some of them. The data hold around 28,000 clones, with 90% observed a single time. The sample was CD8+ T cells from peripheral blood mononuclear cells, taken in the second trimester of pregnancy. The receptors originated from a female donor with multiple sclerosis, enrolled in a pregnancy study. CDR3s include the opening cysteine and the closing phenylalanine or tryptophan. Each record gives: D gene, CDR3 length, V gene, J gene, clone size, CDR3 protein, CDR3 DNA. A D gene is named only where the DNA matches it firmly. Clone sizes are given selectively: once, few, many, or a class where the clone is expanded.

d_call: TRBD1; cdr3_length: 13; v_call: TRBV10-3; j_call: TRBJ2-2; clone_size: few; cdr3_aa: CAMTGQLTGELFF; cdr3_nt: TGTGCCATGACGGGACAGCTCACCGGGGAGCTGTTTTTT
d_call: NA; cdr3_length: 15; v_call: TRBV5-6; j_call: TRBJ1-5; clone_size: NA; cdr3_aa: CASQAGVYSNQPQHF; cdr3_nt: TGTGCCAGCCAAGCAGGGGTTTATAGCAATCAGCCCCAGCATTTT
d_call: TRBD2; cdr3_length: 17; v_call: TRBV7-7; j_call: TRBJ2-1; clone_size: NA; cdr3_aa: CASSLSPLAGDGNEQFF; cdr3_nt: TGTGCCAGCAGCTTAAGCCCCCTAGCGGGAGATGGCAATGAGCAGTTCTTC
d_call: TRBD2; cdr3_length: 15; v_call: TRBV19; j_call: TRBJ2-5; clone_size: NA; cdr3_aa: CASSIRLAGEETQYF; cdr3_nt: TGTGCCAGTAGTATACGCCTAGCGGGGGAAGAGACCCAGTACTTC
d_call: NA; cdr3_length: 14; v_call: TRBV27; j_call: TRBJ1-1; clone_size: once; cdr3_aa: CASSTSGLNTEAFF; cdr3_nt: TGTGCCAGCAGTACATCTGGTCTGAACACTGAAGCTTTCTTT
d_call: TRBD1; cdr3_length: 14; v_call: TRBV27; j_call: TRBJ2-7; clone_size: NA; cdr3_aa: CASSFGTASYEQYF; cdr3_nt: TGTGCCAGCAGTTTCGGGACAGCCTCCTACGAGCAGTACTTC
d_call: NA; cdr3_length: 12; v_call: TRBV5-1; j_call: TRBJ2-7; clone_size: NA; cdr3_aa: CASRDSFYEQYF; cdr3_nt: TGCGCCAGCAGGGACAGTTTCTACGAGCAGTACTTC
d_call: NA; cdr3_length: 14; v_call: TRBV5-5; j_call: TRBJ1-1; clone_size: once; cdr3_aa: CASSPPPLNTEAFF; cdr3_nt: TGTGCCAGCAGCCCCCCCCCTTTAAACACTGAAGCTTTCTTT
d_call: NA; cdr3_length: 15; v_call: TRBV6-5; j_call: TRBJ1-2; clone_size: NA; cdr3_aa: CASSSYREPNYGYTF; cdr3_nt: TGTGCCAGCAGTTCCTACAGGGAGCCTAACTATGGCTACACCTTC
d_call: TRBD1; cdr3_length: 11; v_call: TRBV7-9; j_call: TRBJ2-5; clone_size: NA; cdr3_aa: CAWDRGKTQYF; cdr3_nt: TGTGCCTGGGACAGGGGTAAGACCCAGTACTTC
d_call: TRBD2; cdr3_length: 16; v_call: TRBV15; j_call: TRBJ2-7; clone_size: once; cdr3_aa: CATSRDWTSGNYEQYF; cdr3_nt: TGTGCCACCAGCAGAGATTGGACTAGCGGGAACTACGAGCAGTACTTC
d_call: NA; cdr3_length: 13; v_call: TRBV11-3; j_call: TRBJ1-5; clone_size: NA; cdr3_aa: CASSLGRVQPQHF; cdr3_nt: TGTGCCAGCAGCTTAGGCAGGGTACAGCCCCAGCATTTT
d_call: TRBD2; cdr3_length: 16; v_call: TRBV7-3; j_call: TRBJ2-1; clone_size: NA; cdr3_aa: CASSLYLAEPYNEQFF; cdr3_nt: TGTGCCAGCAGCTTATACCTAGCGGAACCCTACAATGAGCAGTTCTTC
d_call: NA; cdr3_length: 14; v_call: TRBV5-4; j_call: TRBJ1-1; clone_size: NA; cdr3_aa: CASSLRGGNTEAFF; cdr3_nt: TGTGCCAGCAGCTTAAGGGGGGGGAACACTGAAGCTTTCTTT
d_call: NA; cdr3_length: 12; v_call: TRBV7-9; j_call: TRBJ2-5; clone_size: NA; cdr3_aa: CASSVAAGTLYF; cdr3_nt: NA
d_call: NA; cdr3_length: 15; v_call: TRBV29-1; j_call: TRBJ2-3; clone_size: NA; cdr3_aa: CSVEDLGEGTDTQYF; cdr3_nt: TGCAGCGTTGAAGATCTGGGGGAGGGCACAGATACGCAGTATTTT
d_call: TRBD2; cdr3_length: 18; v_call: TRBV6-4; j_call: TRBJ2-3; clone_size: medium-sized; cdr3_aa: CASSDQFTSSGGTDTQYF; cdr3_nt: TGTGCCAGCAGTGACCAGTTTACTAGCAGCGGGGGCACAGATACGCAGTATTTT
d_call: NA; cdr3_length: 13; v_call: TRBV5-6; j_call: TRBJ2-1; clone_size: NA; cdr3_aa: CASSWGLPNEQFF; cdr3_nt: TGTGCCAGCAGCTGGGGACTGCCTAATGAGCAGTTCTTC
d_call: NA; cdr3_length: 14; v_call: TRBV6-5; j_call: TRBJ2-5; clone_size: NA; cdr3_aa: CASSYFSDQETQYF; cdr3_nt: TGTGCCAGCAGTTACTTCAGTGACCAAGAGACCCAGTACTTC
d_call: TRBD1; cdr3_length: 15; v_call: TRBV27; j_call: TRBJ2-7; clone_size: NA; cdr3_aa: CASSSIGDRGYEQYF; cdr3_nt: TGTGCCAGCAGTTCTATAGGGGACAGGGGTTACGAGCAGTACTTC
d_call: NA; cdr3_length: 12; v_call: TRBV6-5; j_call: TRBJ2-6; clone_size: few; cdr3_aa: CASSAAGRVLTF; cdr3_nt: TGTGCCAGCAGCGCCGCGGGGCGAGTTTTAACTTTC
d_call: TRBD1; cdr3_length: 11; v_call: TRBV5-4; j_call: TRBJ2-7; clone_size: NA; cdr3_aa: CASSPGTGQYF; cdr3_nt: TGTGCCAGCAGTCCCGGGACAGGTCAATACTTC
d_call: NA; cdr3_length: 13; v_call: TRBV30; j_call: TRBJ2-2; clone_size: NA; cdr3_aa: CAWSVRDAGELFF; cdr3_nt: TGTGCCTGGAGTGTGAGAGATGCCGGGGAGCTGTTTTTT
d_call: TRBD2; cdr3_length: 19; v_call: TRBV4-3; j_call: TRBJ2-2; clone_size: NA; cdr3_aa: CASGPQRTSGLANTGELFF; cdr3_nt: TGCGCCAGCGGCCCACAGAGGACTAGCGGACTCGCGAACACCGGGGAGCTGTTTTTT
d_call: NA; cdr3_length: 13; v_call: TRBV2; j_call: TRBJ2-1; clone_size: few; cdr3_aa: CASSPTSFNEQFF; cdr3_nt: TGTGCCAGCAGCCCGACTAGTTTCAATGAGCAGTTCTTC